This T cell receptor (beta chain) was found in a study of cytomegalovirus exposure and HLA in healthy donors. General study points: When analyzed later, a missense DCLRE1C variant was found to be linked to TCR beta V- and J-gene trimming. TCR beta sequences numbering roughly 18,000 were associated with HLA alleles at 0.05 false discovery rate in a later analysis.

PCR was performed using 60 Vbeta and 13 Jbeta primers. Methods used by the authors: Among the unique TCR beta chains that a later analysis counted, around 82 million in all, roughly 11 million were shared. TCRdb's copy holds only in-frame clones and misses some; the assay was immunoSEQ multiplex PCR. Clone size and the V and J calls come from that table; the DNA yielded D and trimming. The data show about 150,000 clones, with roughly 80% seen just once and approximately 13% held by the top ten. Details on this clone: As yet, its antigen is unknown.

Donors were ostensibly healthy at sampling, although undocumented immune exposures were probable. Trimming removed 0 bases from V and 7 bases from J; junction bases left unmatched: 2. This CDR3 is 14 amino acids long. Germline V lookup: CDR1 MGHRA, CDR2 YSYEKL. The sample consisted of PBMCs. The chain carries TRBV4-1 and TRBJ2-1; 8 nucleotides agree with TRBD2. The source is a man aged 35-49 years in good health and CMV-seropositive. Here the CDR3 reads CASSQETSANEQFF. The CDR3 bases are TGCGCCAGCAGCCAAGAGACTAGCGCGAATGAGCAGTTCTTC.